This TCR beta chain was profiled in a study of blood T cell repertoires in COVID-19. Across the whole study: T cells, B-cell-depleted T cells, or PBMCs provided the cDNA or gDNA that served as material.

The CDR3 is made up of 14 amino acids. Trimming removed 5 bases at V and 4 bases at J, with 12 bases between. Germline V gene lookup returns CDR1 SGHAT and CDR2 FQNNGV. The count of this clone is one. Study processing details: Estimated nucleated cell counts came from reference gene primer amplification. TCRdb's copy holds only in-frame clones and misses some; the assay was immunoSEQ multiplex PCR. V and J calls and clone size are those listed in that table; D and trimming were worked out from the DNA. Here the sample spans almost 250,000 clones, more than 85% being singletons. The source material was PBMCs or T cells enriched from blood (not recorded which). This TCR was sampled from a woman aged 25 to 45 who had recovered from COVID-19. V gene TRBV11-2 combines with J gene TRBJ1-5; D is undetermined. Here the CDR3 reads CASSPDGFNQPQHF. The CDR3 DNA sequence: TGTGCCAGCAGCCCAGACGGGTTTAATCAGCCCCAGCATTTT. The whole variable domain, remainder taken from reference TRBV11-2 and TRBJ1-5, is EAGVAQSPRYKIIEKRQSVAFWCNPISGHATLYWYQQILGQGPKLLIQFQNNGVVDDSQLPKDRFSAERLKGVDSTLKIQPAKLEDSAVYLCASSPDGFNQPQHFGDGTRLSIL.